What follows are 27 T cell receptor beta chains derived from one specimen sequenced in a study of cytomegalovirus exposure and HLA in healthy donors. It was with 60 Vbeta and 13 Jbeta primers that the PCR ran. The method was immunoSEQ multiplex PCR; TCRdb's version includes in-frame clones alone and lacks a portion of them. The data include roughly 79,000 clones; the top ten clones carry about 4.6%. Sequencing was carried out using PBMCs. Receptors were obtained from a man aged 30-40 years in good health and CMV-seronegative.

The rearrangement joins TRBV1 to TRBJ2-7; TRBD2, the table's D call, lacks a check against the DNA. TRBV1 is recorded as a pseudogene. CDR3 length: 12 amino acids. The CDR3 is CTFREPIHEQYF. For the CDR3, the DNA is TGCACCTTCCGGGAGCCTATCCACGAGCAGTACTTC.

The V call is TRBV27, the J call TRBJ2-3; the D gene is possibly TRBD2 (6 bases). The germline CDR1 and CDR2 sequences are MNHEY and SMNVEV (reference sequence). V was clipped by 6 bases and J by 2 bases, with 15 bases between them. The CDR3 is 15 amino acids. The chain's CDR3 is CASSRDSWDTDTQYF. The CDR3 nucleotides are TGTGCCAGCAGCCGGGACTCTTGGGACACAGATACGCAGTATTTT.

This chain connects TRBV9 to TRBJ2-2; no firm D call. With 0 bases removed from V and 6 bases from J, the gap between germline ends came to 15 bases. The CDR3 totals 16 residues. Germline assignment: CDR1 SGDLS and CDR2 YYNGEE. Written as DNA, the CDR3 is TGTGCCAGCAGCGTAGATTTTGCGGCAGCGCCCGGGGAGCTGTTTTTT. This translates into CASSVDFAAAPGELFF.

This chain joins TRBV6-1 and TRBJ1-6, with unresolved D. V lost 0 bases and J 9 bases, leaving 12 bases between the germline ends. CDR1 is MNHNS and CDR2 is SASEGT in the germline V gene. This CDR3 is built from 15 residues. CDR3 residues: CASSEALAVGSPLHF. The CDR3 DNA reads as TGTGCCAGCAGTGAAGCGTTAGCTGTAGGTTCACCCCTCCACTTT.

The chain recombines TRBV5-4 with TRBJ1-1; possible D gene TRBD1, 6 bases. V was clipped by 0 bases and J by 3 bases, with 6 bases between them. In germline, CDR1 is SGHNT, CDR2 YYREEE (reference sequence). This CDR3 comprises 13 residues. The CDR3 coding sequence is TGTGCCAGCAGCTTGGACAGGGACACTGAAGCTTTCTTT. Residues: CASSLDRDTEAFF. The variable domain in full, completed from reference TRBV5-4 and TRBJ1-1, reads ETGVTQSPTHLIKTRGQQVTLRCSSQSGHNTVSWYQQALGQGPQFIFQYYREEENGRGNFPPRFSGLQFPNYSSELNVNALELDDSALYLCASSLDRDTEAFFGQGTRLTVV.

The rearrangement links TRBV7-2 to TRBJ2-5; perhaps TRBD1 as D (5 bases). Germline lookup yields CDR1 SGHTA and CDR2 FQGNSA. The CDR3 covers 14 residues. The ends were cut back, 5 bases at V and 9 bases at J, with 19 bases in the middle. The CDR3 sequence: CASSRGRWGDPQYF. For the CDR3, the DNA is TGTGCCAGCAGCCGCGGACGGTGGGGCGATCCCCAGTACTTC.

The chain carries TRBV9 and TRBJ2-7; 7 positions match TRBD1. Unmatched junction bases numbered 9, after V lost 3 bases and J lost 9 bases. The germline V gene encodes CDR1 SGDLS and CDR2 YYNGEE. The CDR3 totals 13 residues. The CDR3 spells CASSGTGVSPQYF. The CDR3 DNA reads as TGTGCCAGCAGCGGAACAGGGGTTAGTCCGCAGTACTTC.

The chain recombines TRBV11-2 with TRBJ1-2; D is perhaps TRBD1 (6 bases). Trimming removed 1 base from V and 4 bases from J, with 13 bases in between. This CDR3 region has 15 residues. Germline CDR1 reads SGHAT; CDR2 reads FQNNGV. CDR3 coding DNA: TGTGCCAGCAGCTTAGCGGGGGGCGCTGGCTATGGCTACACCTTC. Its protein is CASSLAGGAGYGYTF.

The chain combines TRBV19 with TRBJ2-7; tentative D call: TRBD1 (5 bases). Germline V gene sequence: CDR1 LNHDA, CDR2 SQIVND (reference sequence). The CDR3 contains 16 residues. V was shortened by 4 bases and J by 0 bases, with 16 bases between the two germline ends. The CDR3 bases are TGTGCCAGTAGTACGAGCTTTGGCAGGGTCTCCTACGAGCAGTACTTC. Translated: CASSTSFGRVSYEQYF. Supplemented by reference TRBV19 and TRBJ2-7, the full variable domain reads DGGITQSPKYLFRKEGQNVTLSCEQNLNHDAMYWYRQDPGQGLRLIYYSQIVNDFQKGDIAEGYSVSREKKESFPLTVTSAQKNPTAFYLCASSTSFGRVSYEQYFGPGTRLTVT.

The chain couples TRBV5-4 to TRBJ2-4; TRBD1 matches 7 bases. Trimming took 1 base from V and 5 from J; bases not matched to a gene: 3. The CDR3 is 14 amino acids. Germline V gene lookup returns CDR1 SGHNT and CDR2 YYREEE (reference sequence). CDR3 DNA sequence: TGTGCCAGCAGCTTGACAGGGGACCAAAACATTCAGTACTTC. Its protein is CASSLTGDQNIQYF. The full variable domain, with the rest looked up from reference TRBV5-4 and TRBJ2-4, is ETGVTQSPTHLIKTRGQQVTLRCSSQSGHNTVSWYQQALGQGPQFIFQYYREEENGRGNFPPRFSGLQFPNYSSELNVNALELDDSALYLCASSLTGDQNIQYFGAGTRLSVL.

The V gene is TRBV6-5, the J gene TRBJ1-4, with D perhaps TRBD1 (5 bases). Germline CDR1 reads MNHEY; CDR2 reads SVGAGI. This CDR3 is 15 amino acids long. V dropped 3 bases and J dropped 3 bases, with 11 bases sitting between them. CDR3 coding DNA: TGTGCCAGCAGTTATGCGGGGGTTCCTAATGAAAAACTGTTTTTT. Its translation is CASSYAGVPNEKLFF.

The chain links TRBV5-1 to TRBJ2-3; D may be TRBD2 (6 bases). CDR3 size: 15 residues. V was cut by 2 bases and J by 1 base, with 11 bases left in between. The germline CDR1 and CDR2 sequences are SGHRS and YFSETQ. CDR3 in amino acids: CASSFPGERTDTQYF. CDR3 in DNA: TGCGCCAGCAGCTTCCCGGGGGAGCGCACAGATACGCAGTATTTT.

The chain employs TRBV5-1 and TRBJ2-5; D may be TRBD2 (6 bases). Trimming removed 5 bases from V and 5 bases from J, with 13 bases in between. The CDR3 has 13 residues. Per germline, CDR1 SGHRS and CDR2 YFSETQ. CDR3: CASRTSGYETQYF. The CDR3 coding sequence is TGCGCCAGCAGGACTAGTGGCTACGAGACCCAGTACTTC.

The rearrangement uses TRBV19 and TRBJ1-5, with D perhaps matching TRBD1 (6 bases). The V end was cut by 5 bases, the J end by 6 bases, with 14 bases between. This CDR3 contains 14 residues. From germline, CDR1 is LNHDA and CDR2 SQIVND (reference sequence). The CDR3 coding sequence is TGTGCCAGTAGTGAAGGGGGAAGGGGTCAGCCCCAGCATTTT. This translates into CASSEGGRGQPQHF.

J is TRBJ2-7 and V is TRBV18; TRBD1 might be the D (6 bases). This CDR3 has 15 residues. CDR1 is KGHSH and CDR2 is LQKENI in the germline V gene. V was shortened by 6 bases and J by 6 bases, with 21 bases between the two germline ends. CDR3 protein: CASSFLGGGQTEQYF. The CDR3 region has the DNA TGTGCCAGCTCGTTCCTTGGGGGCGGCCAAACCGAGCAGTACTTC.

V gene TRBV18 combines with J gene TRBJ1-2; D gene uncertain. The germline CDR1 and CDR2 sequences are KGHSH and LQKENI. This CDR3 has 18 residues. The CDR3 bases are TGTGTCCATTCACCATACGCTCGGCTAATCCTAGCTAACTATGGCTACACCTTC. It is translated as CVHSPYARLILANYGYTF.

V is TRBV2 and J is TRBJ2-2; possible D gene TRBD1, 6 bases. The CDR3 spans 14 residues. From germline, CDR1 is SNHLY and CDR2 FYNNEI. Deletions cut 6 bases from V and 4 bases from J, with 12 bases between. CDR3 nucleotide sequence: TGTGCCAGCAGGGAAACAGGGTTCACCGGGGAGCTGTTTTTT. It translates to CASRETGFTGELFF.

The gene calls are TRBV5-1 and TRBJ2-7; D might be TRBD1 (5 bases). Trimming removed 0 bases at V and 0 bases at J, with 7 bases between. There are 14 residues in the CDR3. Germline-derived CDR1 and CDR2 are SGHRS and YFSETQ. The CDR3 DNA sequence: TGCGCCAGCAGCTTGGTGGACAACTCCTACGAGCAGTACTTC. Protein product: CASSLVDNSYEQYF.

The V call is TRBV2, the J call TRBJ2-3; 10 nucleotides line up with TRBD2. The germline CDR1 and CDR2 sequences are SNHLY and FYNNEI. Trimming removed 3 bases from V and 1 base from J; junction bases left unmatched: 4. The CDR3 sequence is 16 residues long. The CDR3 is CASSEGLASGTDTQYF. CDR3 bases: TGTGCCAGCAGTGAGGGACTAGCGTCCGGCACAGATACGCAGTATTTT.

V and J are TRBV7-2 and TRBJ1-6, with 7 bases aligning to TRBD1. Germline-derived CDR1 and CDR2 are SGHTA and FQGNSA. Losses at the gene ends were 1 base for V and 10 bases for J; bases not matched to a gene: 4. This CDR3 has 14 amino acids. The CDR3 DNA sequence: TGTGCCAGCAGCTTAGACACAGGGGTATCACCCCTCCACTTT. It is translated as CASSLDTGVSPLHF.

The chain is built from TRBV6-5 and TRBJ2-7; D is undetermined. The CDR3 extends over 11 amino acids. V was pared by 10 bases and J by 1 base, with 8 bases between. Germline V CDR1 and CDR2: MNHEY, SVGAGI. The CDR3 protein is CATGRSYEQYF. CDR3 nucleotide sequence: TGTGCCACAGGCAGATCCTACGAGCAGTACTTC.

The genes are TRBV19 and TRBJ1-2; D not resolved. The length of the CDR3 is 11 residues. Trimming shortened V by 8 bases and J by 6 bases, and 10 bases separated the two germline ends. Germline assignment: CDR1 LNHDA and CDR2 SQIVND (reference sequence). The CDR3 nucleotides read TGTGCCAGTGGTAACGAGGATGGCTACACCTTC. It is translated as CASGNEDGYTF.

This chain joins TRBV18 and TRBJ2-5, with D maybe TRBD1 (6 bases). The CDR3 totals 13 residues. Deletions cut 3 bases from V and 4 bases from J, with 9 bases between. Germline lookup yields CDR1 KGHSH and CDR2 LQKENI. DNA for the CDR3: TGTGCCAGCTCACCGGGACATCTAGAGACCCAGTACTTC. This encodes CASSPGHLETQYF.

This chain connects TRBV5-1 to TRBJ2-7, with 11 bases lining up with TRBD2. CDR3 length equals 20 residues. Germline trimming cut 3 bases from V and 4 bases from J; bases unmatched to any gene: 21. From germline, CDR1 is SGHRS and CDR2 YFSETQ. CDR3 in DNA: TGCGCCAGCAGCTCAAGACGAGGGCTAGCGGGAGGCCTCCTTACTTACGAGCAGTACTTC. This codes for CASSSRRGLAGGLLTYEQYF.

This sequence joins TRBV9 and TRBJ2-7; D is unclear. This CDR3 spans 15 amino acids. In germline, CDR1 is SGDLS, CDR2 YYNGEE. V lost 0 bases, J lost 1 base, and 11 bases lay in between. CDR3 sequence (DNA): TGTGCCAGCAGCGTAGCAGCGTCAACATCCTACGAGCAGTACTTC. Translation: CASSVAASTSYEQYF.

The DNA for the CDR3 is TGTGCCAGCAGCCAAGAGGCAGGGGGACTGTATGGCTACACCTTC. Protein sequence: CASSQEAGGLYGYTF. The chain recombines TRBV4-2 with TRBJ1-2, with 7 bases lining up with TRBD1. This CDR3 is built from 15 residues. The trim removed 0 bases at V and 5 bases at J, leaving 6 bases unmatched. CDR1 and CDR2 from the germline V gene are LGHNA and YNFKEQ.

This chain connects TRBV5-6 to TRBJ2-5, with a possible D match to TRBD1 (5 bases). The germline V gene has CDR1 SGHDT and CDR2 YYEEEE. The CDR3 sequence is 13 residues long. V was shortened by 4 bases and J by 1 base, with 8 bases between the two germline ends. In DNA, the CDR3 is TGTGCCAGCAGCGCGGACATCCAAGAGACCCAGTACTTC. This codes for CASSADIQETQYF.